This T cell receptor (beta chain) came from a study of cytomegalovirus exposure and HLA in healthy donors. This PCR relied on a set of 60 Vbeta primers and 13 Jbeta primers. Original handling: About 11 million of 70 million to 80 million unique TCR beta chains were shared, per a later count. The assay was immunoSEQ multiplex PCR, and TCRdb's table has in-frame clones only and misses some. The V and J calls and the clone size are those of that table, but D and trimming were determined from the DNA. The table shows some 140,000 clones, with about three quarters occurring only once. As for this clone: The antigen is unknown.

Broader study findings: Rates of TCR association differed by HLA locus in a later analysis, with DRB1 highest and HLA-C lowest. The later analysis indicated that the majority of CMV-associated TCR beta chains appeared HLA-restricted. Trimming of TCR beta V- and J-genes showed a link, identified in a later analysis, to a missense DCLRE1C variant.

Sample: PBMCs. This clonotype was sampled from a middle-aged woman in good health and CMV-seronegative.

The CDR3 sequence: CASSKGTRGDTQYF. The CDR3 region has the DNA TGTGCCAGCAGCAAGGGGACTAGGGGGGATACGCAGTATTTT. V and J are TRBV7-3 and TRBJ2-3, with 8 bases lining up with TRBD2. CDR1 is SGHTA, CDR2 FQGTGA, per germline. V dropped 5 bases and J dropped 6; count of bases not matched to a gene: 7. The CDR3 loop spans 14 amino acids.